The 17 T cell receptor beta chains below were found in one sample sequenced in a study of shared clonotypes between healthy human individuals. The assay was immunoSEQ multiplex PCR, and TCRdb's table has in-frame clones only and misses some. Among about 1 million clones listed, 70% to 80% were seen once. Sequenced input: memory CD4+ T cells sorted from blood. Regarding subset: CD45RA-negative fraction. The origin of the receptors is a man aged 18 to 29 in good health.

The chain has TRBV2 and TRBJ2-2; D is possibly TRBD2 (6 bases). The CDR3 covers 14 residues. V lost 3 bases and J lost 5, with 10 bases in between. Germline CDR1 is SNHLY and CDR2 is FYNNEI. This CDR3 is CASSEEGLTGELFF. DNA for the CDR3: TGTGCCAGCAGTGAGGAGGGGCTAACCGGGGAGCTGTTTTTT.

The gene calls are TRBV19 and TRBJ2-5; no firm D call. Germline V gene sequence: CDR1 LNHDA, CDR2 SQIVND (reference sequence). Trimming removed 3 bases at V and 5 bases at J, with 10 bases between. The CDR3 contains 13 residues. As DNA, the CDR3 is TGTGCCAGTAGTATCGTTGCTTCCGAGACCCAGTACTTC. It encodes CASSIVASETQYF.

This clone turned up a few times. The chain carries TRBV5-4 and TRBJ1-2; D is undetermined. V lost 3 bases and J lost 8, with 17 bases in between. The germline V gene encodes CDR1 SGHNT and CDR2 YYREEE (reference sequence). The CDR3 length is 14 residues. This CDR3 reads CASSWVASGEGYTF. DNA of the CDR3: TGTGCCAGCAGCTGGGTTGCCTCCGGAGAAGGCTACACCTTC. The variable domain in full, completed from reference TRBV5-4 and TRBJ1-2, reads ETGVTQSPTHLIKTRGQQVTLRCSSQSGHNTVSWYQQALGQGPQFIFQYYREEENGRGNFPPRFSGLQFPNYSSELNVNALELDDSALYLCASSWVASGEGYTFGSGTRLTVV.

About this clone itself: Its ends do not fully match the called genes, so a read error is possible. The chain links TRBV5-1 to TRBJ2-7; perhaps TRBD2 as D (8 bases). Germline CDR1 reads SGHRS; CDR2 reads YFSETQ. This CDR3 is 15 amino acids long. CDR3 bases: TGCGCCAGCACCGAGGGGGCGGGGGGCTCCTTCGAGCAGTACTTC. It is translated as CASTEGAGGSFEQYF. Variable domain in full (rest from reference TRBV5-1 and TRBJ2-7): KAGVTQTPRYLIKTRGQQVTLSCSPISGHRSVSWYQQTPGQGLQFLFEYFSETQRNKGNFPGRFSGRQFSNSRSEMNVSTLELGDSALYLCASTEGAGGSFEQYFGPGTRLTVT.

The chain links TRBV7-2 to TRBJ1-4; 7 nucleotides match TRBD1. The V gene end was trimmed by 3 bases and the J gene end by 5 bases; junction bases not matched to a gene: 9. This CDR3 has 16 amino acids. Germline V gene data show CDR1 as SGHTA and CDR2 as FQGNSA. The CDR3 reads CASSFAGQIGNEKLFF. The CDR3 region has the DNA TGTGCCAGCAGCTTCGCGGGACAGATAGGGAATGAAAAACTGTTTTTT. The complete variable domain, with remaining parts taken from reference TRBV7-2 and TRBJ1-4, reads GAGVSQSPSNKVTEKGKDVELRCDPISGHTALYWYRQSLGQGLEFLIYFQGNSAPDKSGLPSDRFSAERTGGSVSTLTIQRTQQEDSAVYLCASSFAGQIGNEKLFFGSGTQLSVL.

V is TRBV5-4 and J is TRBJ2-6; 10 bases are a match to TRBD1. CDR1 SGHNT and CDR2 YYREEE come from the germline V gene (reference sequence). The CDR3 has 17 amino acids. The J segment lost 1 base and the V segment lost 3 bases, leaving 4 bases of the junction unmatched. Here the CDR3 DNA reads TGTGCCAGCAGCTCTGACAGGGGGCAGTCTGGGGCCAACGTCCTGACTTTC. The encoded protein is CASSSDRGQSGANVLTF.

The chain recombines TRBV7-3 with TRBJ1-1; D gene uncertain. V lost 5 bases and J lost 4, with 11 bases in between. Germline V gene lookup returns CDR1 SGHTA and CDR2 FQGTGA. The CDR3 spans 13 residues. The CDR3 sequence is CASSPTPGTEAFF. The CDR3 region has the DNA TGTGCCAGCAGCCCGACGCCGGGCACTGAAGCTTTCTTT.

The chain couples TRBV7-2 to TRBJ1-2, with D uncertain. Germline V gene sequence: CDR1 SGHTA, CDR2 FQGNSA. Trimming shortened V by 1 base and J by 4 bases, and 10 bases separated the two germline ends. This CDR3 region has 14 residues. CDR3 loop: CASSLDATTYGYTF. The DNA of the CDR3 is TGTGCCAGCAGCTTAGACGCGACAACCTATGGCTACACCTTC.

This sequence joins TRBV6-6 and TRBJ1-1; D call uncertain. The CDR3 contains 14 residues. Per the germline V gene, CDR1 is MNHNY and CDR2 is SVGAGI (reference sequence). Trimming took off 0 bases at V and 5 bases at J, with 10 bases between the two ends. This CDR3 reads CASSYSAEGTEAFF. For the CDR3, the DNA is TGTGCCAGCAGTTACTCCGCGGAGGGAACTGAAGCTTTCTTT.

This clone was observed once. V gene TRBV11-1 combines with J gene TRBJ2-1; D unresolved. V was pared by 1 base and J by 6 bases, with 13 bases between. CDR3 length: 15 amino acids. The germline CDR1 and CDR2 sequences are SGHAT and FQDESV (reference sequence). In DNA form, the CDR3 reads TGTGCCAGCAGCTTAGGGCAGGCGGTAATCAATGAGCAGTTCTTC. This translates into CASSLGQAVINEQFF.

V is TRBV5-1 and J is TRBJ2-3; TRBD2 matches 8 bases. The germline V gene has CDR1 SGHRS and CDR2 YFSETQ. The CDR3 covers 16 residues. V lost 1 base, J lost 0 bases, and 4 bases stayed unmatched. The CDR3 nucleotides are TGCGCCAGCAGCTTGTCGGCTAGCGGGAGCACAGATACGCAGTATTTT. Translated, it gives CASSLSASGSTDTQYF.

CDR3 sequence: CASIKHQGGAGELFF. CDR3 in DNA: TGTGCCAGCATCAAGCACCAGGGAGGTGCCGGGGAGCTGTTTTTT. The chain joins TRBV6-5 to TRBJ2-2, with D maybe TRBD2 (6 bases). Per the germline V gene, CDR1 is MNHEY and CDR2 is SVGAGI. This CDR3 has 15 residues. The V gene lost 7 bases and the J gene lost 6 bases, with 18 bases spanning the gap.

This rearrangement joins TRBV21-1 to TRBJ1-5. TRBV21-1 is listed as a pseudogene. This CDR3 is built from 17 residues. The CDR3 DNA is TGTGCCAGCAGCCCACTGGGGTGGCAGCTTCTCAATCAGCCCCAGCATTTT. Translation gives CASSPLGWQLLNQPQHF.

The V call is TRBV19, the J call TRBJ2-7; 9 nucleotides align to TRBD1. V gave up 4 bases and J gave up 3 bases; unmatched junction bases: 4. The CDR3 has 14 residues. The V gene's germline CDR1 is LNHDA and CDR2 SQIVND (reference sequence). The CDR3 DNA reads as TGTGCCAGTAGTAAAACAGGGGGCAGCTACGAGCAGTACTTC. This translates into CASSKTGGSYEQYF.

Only a few counts were recorded for this clone. The V and J genes are TRBV6-5 and TRBJ2-7, with a weak D call TRBD1 (5 bases). The germline V gene encodes CDR1 MNHEY and CDR2 SVGAGI. Trimming shortened V by 5 bases and J by 0 bases, and 11 bases separated the two germline ends. This CDR3 has 14 amino acids. The CDR3 nucleotides read TGTGCCAGCAGTGTCCTAGACAGCTCCTACGAGCAGTACTTC. Protein: CASSVLDSSYEQYF.

The V and J genes are TRBV7-8 and TRBJ2-3, with D maybe TRBD1 (5 bases). The CDR3 is made up of 15 amino acids. In germline, CDR1 is SGHVS, CDR2 FQNEAQ. V lost 4 bases and J 2 bases, leaving 13 bases between the germline ends. The CDR3 DNA sequence: TGTGCCAGCAGCTCTACAGGAACAACCACAGATACGCAGTATTTT. This gives the protein CASSSTGTTTDTQYF.

The chain is built from TRBV7-8 and TRBJ1-2, with 7 nucleotides matching TRBD1. This CDR3 comprises 15 residues. With V trimmed by 1 base and J by 4 bases, 6 bases remained unmatched. Per germline, CDR1 SGHVS and CDR2 FQNEAQ. The CDR3 bases are TGTGCCAGCAGCTTAGTGTTAGGGGACAGCTATGGCTACACCTTC. It yields the protein CASSLVLGDSYGYTF.